The T cell receptor (beta chain) described here comes from a study of CD8 T cells in Susac syndrome (dated by TCRdb to between 2017 and 2020). Background for the entire study: Of the Susac syndrome patients who were sequenced, 8 or 9 were in clinical remission while five or six had clinically active disease. Susac syndrome patients were therapy-naive, on corticosteroids (some also receiving IVIg), or on IVIg alone at blood withdrawal. Whether CD8+ T cell activation and differentiation in Susac syndrome was antigen driven was tested using repertoire sequencing. What the authors observed across the whole study: The study acknowledged that relatively few individuals were included in the TCR sequencing and HLA analysis. In patients with Susac syndrome, the CD4+ T cell repertoire showed no detectable clonal expansion.

RNA was extracted using the RNeasy kit, and roughly 0.45 to 1 microgram was reverse transcribed with random hexamers. TCR beta CDR3 regions were amplified with the immunoSEQ multiplex PCR assay covering 54 Vbeta and 13 Jbeta segments. PCR amplification bias was corrected using a synthetic template baseline for primer optimization and computational correction. In the paper's pipeline: Only productive sequences were kept, with reads annotated to V, D and J genes according to IMGT and analyzed in immunoSEQ Analyzer. Clonality was computed as one minus Shannon entropy normalized by log2 of the number of productive unique sequences. Public and private clones were assessed among the 100 most prevalent clones of each patient and control. Clones were defined as Susac-specific when absent from the healthy and MS cohorts, from 1,000 to 1,100 published viral clones and from other ImmuneACCESS disease sequences. TCRdb trimmed the raw reads at Q25, called clones with MiXCR and kept productive beta chains. Records with the same CDR3 protein are collapsed into one entry carrying the most frequent genes and DNA. These V and J calls rely on TCRdb rather than the paper's analysis. For this sample the table gives 210,000 or so distinct CDR3 sequences, of which about 94% were detected only once. The top ten constitute 0.15% to 0.2% of the sample.

This clonotype was recorded once. No cognate antigen has been identified for it. Per-nucleotide qualities are absent, and no much larger clonotype sits a single base away. One read alone is a weak basis. Peripheral blood CD8+ and CD4+ T cells from healthy donors, Susac syndrome patients and multiple sclerosis patients were profiled using high-throughput TCR beta sequencing. Susac syndrome patients met recently defined diagnostic criteria for definite or probable disease. Bulk CD8+ and CD4+ T cells were purified magnetically by negative isolation, whereas CD8+ TEMRA cells were enriched by FACS. Blood was drawn into EDTA tubes, processed within 24 hours, and PBMCs were isolated by density gradient centrifugation. PBMCs intended for TCR sequencing were cryopreserved in liquid nitrogen and were subsequently thawed in a 37 degrees C water bath. A purity of at least 90% was achieved for sorted or isolated CD4+, CD8+ and CD8+ TEMRA cells.

The CDR3 spans 16 residues, from the cysteine through the phenylalanine. Kept here is only the CDR3 DNA, which spans 48 bases and is read in frame from base 1. CDR1 and CDR2 are drawn from the germline V gene: SGHVS, FQNEAQ. V gives up 7 bases and J gives up 1 base, and the segment between their germline ends measures 17 bases. Source material: CD4+ T cells from PBMCs. The TCR originated in a human donor with Susac syndrome. Rearrangement joined TRBV7-8 to TRBJ1-5, with TRBD1 tentatively as D gene (5 bases match). This receptor has the CDR3 CASKGEGLGSNQPQHF. The nucleotide sequence reads as follows: TGTGCCAGCAAAGGGGAAGGCCTAGGGAGCAATCAGCCCCAGCATTTT.